This TCR beta chain was captured by sequencing in a study of immune evolution from preneoplasia to lung adenocarcinoma. This clone was found a few times. The repertoire was sequenced with immunoSEQ multiplex PCR; TCRdb's copy has only in-frame clones and lacks some. The data hold fewer than 13,000 clones, with 65% to 90% observed a single time. CDR3 length equals 12 residues. V was pared by 0 bases and J by 15 bases, with 5 bases of the junction left unmatched. CDR1 and CDR2 (germline): MNHNS, SASEGT. The sequencing input was FFPE minimally invasive lung adenocarcinoma tissue. The TCR comes from a person aged 70 to 79 with lung adenocarcinoma. V gene TRBV6-1 combines with J gene TRBJ1-5, with 7 positions matching TRBD1. The CDR3, as DNA: TGTGCCAGCAGTGAAGCAGGGGGCGCGTTGCATTTT. This gives the protein CASSEAGGALHF.